The rows below give T cell receptor beta chains drawn from one sample of a study of human T cells and chemical hapten exposure. TCRdb re-called the RACE reads with MiXCR, one entry per CDR3 protein. This sample has roughly 380,000 distinct CDR3 sequences, with 5.1% found just once. The sequences come from whole blood, collected in connection with sensitization to the hapten diphenylcyclopropenone (DPC). Receptors originate from a woman in her forties or fifties with alopecia areata. Some clones in this sample may be carry-over from other donors' samples. The CDR3 runs from the conserved cysteine through the conserved F or W. Fields, in order: CDR3 protein, CDR3 DNA, V gene, clone size, J gene, D gene. A D gene is named only where the DNA matches it firmly. Part of the rows lack a size; the others show once, few, many or a class for expanded clones.

cdr3_aa: CASSLVGRIGTDTQYF; cdr3_nt: TGTGCCAGCAGCTTGGTGGGGAGAATAGGGACAGATACGCAGTATTTT; v_call: TRBV5-4; clone_size: NA; j_call: TRBJ2-3; d_call: NA
cdr3_aa: CASSVDGETIYEQYF; cdr3_nt: TGTGCCAGCAGCGTAGACGGGGAAACTATCTACGAGCAGTACTTC; v_call: TRBV9; clone_size: few; j_call: TRBJ2-7; d_call: NA
cdr3_aa: CASSLELAGPQRTQYF; cdr3_nt: TGTGCCAGCAGCTTGGAACTAGCGGGGCCCCAACGGACCCAGTACTTC; v_call: TRBV5-6; clone_size: many; j_call: TRBJ2-5; d_call: TRBD2
cdr3_aa: CASKQGASGANVLTF; cdr3_nt: TGCGCCAGCAAACAGGGGGCGTCTGGGGCCAACGTCCTGACTTTC; v_call: TRBV5-1; clone_size: many; j_call: TRBJ2-6; d_call: TRBD1
cdr3_aa: CASSRPDLSYEQYF; cdr3_nt: TGTGCCAGCAGTAGGCCGGATCTATCCTACGAGCAGTACTTC; v_call: TRBV2; clone_size: many; j_call: TRBJ2-7; d_call: NA
cdr3_aa: CASSPQRTDTQYF; cdr3_nt: TGCGCCAGCAGCCCCCAAAGGACGGATACGCAGTATTTT; v_call: TRBV4-3; clone_size: many; j_call: TRBJ2-3; d_call: NA
cdr3_aa: CSVAKNQPQHF; cdr3_nt: TGCAGCGTAGCGAAAAATCAGCCCCAGCATTTT; v_call: TRBV29-1; clone_size: few; j_call: TRBJ1-5; d_call: NA
cdr3_aa: CASSQPGPPSDTQYF; cdr3_nt: TGTGCCAGCAGCCAGCCGGGACCTCCGTCCGATACGCAGTATTTT; v_call: TRBV3-1; clone_size: few; j_call: TRBJ2-3; d_call: NA
cdr3_aa: CASSLAYEQFF; cdr3_nt: TGTGCCAGCAGCTTAGCGTATGAGCAGTTCTTC; v_call: TRBV7-9; clone_size: many; j_call: TRBJ2-1; d_call: NA
cdr3_aa: CASSFGTQETQYF; cdr3_nt: TGTGCCAGCAGCTTTGGGACTCAAGAGACCCAGTACTTC; v_call: TRBV7-3; clone_size: many; j_call: TRBJ2-5; d_call: NA
cdr3_aa: CASSTGGANEQFF; cdr3_nt: TGTGCCAGCAGCACCGGGGGGGCTAATGAGCAGTTCTTC; v_call: TRBV11-3; clone_size: few; j_call: TRBJ2-1; d_call: TRBD2
cdr3_aa: CASSVRLAPAGELFF; cdr3_nt: TGTGCCAGCAGTGTTCGACTAGCGCCAGCCGGGGAGCTGTTTTTT; v_call: TRBV6-6; clone_size: many; j_call: TRBJ2-2; d_call: TRBD2
cdr3_aa: CASSPPAGLGAEAFF; cdr3_nt: TGTGCCAGCAGCCCCCCCGCAGGGTTGGGGGCTGAAGCTTTCTTT; v_call: TRBV12-3/TRBV12-4; clone_size: many; j_call: TRBJ1-1; d_call: NA
cdr3_aa: CSAPTSGGLSYEQYF; cdr3_nt: TGCAGTGCTCCGACTAGCGGGGGTCTTTCCTACGAGCAGTACTTC; v_call: TRBV20-1; clone_size: many; j_call: TRBJ2-7; d_call: TRBD2
cdr3_aa: CASSFGPNQPQHF; cdr3_nt: TGTGCCAGCAGTTTCGGACCCAATCAGCCCCAGCATTTT; v_call: TRBV27; clone_size: many; j_call: TRBJ1-5; d_call: NA
cdr3_aa: CASSAAGAGPNIQYF; cdr3_nt: TGTGCCAGCAGTGCTGCGGGGGCCGGACCTAACATTCAGTACTTC; v_call: TRBV6-1; clone_size: many; j_call: TRBJ2-4; d_call: NA
cdr3_aa: CSAPLTLEAFF; cdr3_nt: TGCAGTGCCCCTTTGACCCTTGAAGCTTTCTTT; v_call: TRBV20-1; clone_size: few; j_call: TRBJ1-1; d_call: NA
cdr3_aa: CASSPTSGGVYTQYF; cdr3_nt: TGTGCCAGCAGCCCAACTAGCGGGGGGGTCTATACGCAGTATTTT; v_call: TRBV9; clone_size: many; j_call: TRBJ2-3; d_call: TRBD2
cdr3_aa: CASSLGTGETLNYGYTF; cdr3_nt: TGTGCCAGCAGCTTAGGCACAGGGGAGACCCTTAACTATGGCTACACCTTC; v_call: TRBV7-8; clone_size: few; j_call: TRBJ1-2; d_call: TRBD1
cdr3_aa: CSATAAEFNEKLFF; cdr3_nt: TGCAGTGCAACCGCGGCAGAGTTTAATGAAAAACTGTTTTTT; v_call: TRBV20-1; clone_size: many; j_call: TRBJ1-4; d_call: NA
cdr3_aa: CASSYSAGLADVQYF; cdr3_nt: TGTGCCAGCAGTTACTCGGCCGGACTAGCGGATGTGCAGTACTTC; v_call: TRBV6-5; clone_size: many; j_call: TRBJ2-7; d_call: TRBD2
cdr3_aa: CATSRGDSRTDTQYF; cdr3_nt: TGTGCCACCAGCAGAGGGGACAGCCGCACAGATACGCAGTATTTT; v_call: TRBV15; clone_size: few; j_call: TRBJ2-3; d_call: TRBD1